This T cell receptor beta chain was captured in a study of cytomegalovirus exposure and HLA in healthy donors. About the research overall: The 120 or so validation repertoires matched the approximately 700 first-cohort repertoires in platform, a later analysis reported.

Study observations and caveats: Cytomegalovirus status was reportedly diagnosed by the classifier with high specificity and sensitivity. The study labeled 150 to 200 TCR beta chains cytomegalovirus-associated.

Assay: immunoSEQ multiplex PCR; the TCRdb copy retains only in-frame clones and omits some. The table records nearly 80,000 clones, over 85% of them present only once. Points on this clone: What it recognizes is unknown.

After removal of 7 bases from V and 5 bases from J, the junction contained 10 bases not matched to a gene. Germline V CDR1 and CDR2: SGHTA, FQGNSA. CDR3 length: 15 residues. The chain combines TRBV7-2 with TRBJ2-1; 8 bases map to TRBD2. The clonotype comes from a woman aged 25 to 39 in good health and CMV-seronegative. The sample comprised PBMCs. The CDR3 coding sequence is TGTGCCAGCACCCTCGGGGGGGCCCCGAACAATGAGCAGTTCTTC. This encodes CASTLGGAPNNEQFF.